The 24 T cell receptor beta chains in this list originate from one sample, sequenced in a study of identifying expanded T cells in peripheral blood. Generated by immunoSEQ multiplex PCR, the TCRdb table keeps only in-frame clones and is missing some. Among 90,000 to 100,000 clones listed, approximately 86% were seen once. The material sequenced was blood. Every receptor here comes from a person aged 18 to 75 in good health.

The V gene is TRBV11-2, the J gene TRBJ2-1, with 7 positions matching TRBD2. The CDR3 length is 16 residues. The germline gives CDR1 SGHAT, CDR2 FQNNGV. V shed 5 bases, J shed 2 bases, and the junction held 9 bases outside the gene matches. This chain's CDR3 is CASSPGGAGAYNEQFF. CDR3 sequence (DNA): TGTGCCAGCAGCCCCGGAGGGGCGGGGGCCTACAATGAGCAGTTCTTC. The variable domain in full, with the rest retrieved from reference TRBV11-2 and TRBJ2-1, is EAGVAQSPRYKIIEKRQSVAFWCNPISGHATLYWYQQILGQGPKLLIQFQNNGVVDDSQLPKDRFSAERLKGVDSTLKIQPAKLEDSAVYLCASSPGGAGAYNEQFFGPGTRLTVL.

This clone was seen only once. This sequence joins TRBV7-2 and TRBJ1-5; D not certain. Germline V gives CDR1 SGHTA, CDR2 FQGNSA. The CDR3 has 16 amino acids. V was pared by 2 bases and J by 1 base, with 12 bases between. The CDR3 coding sequence is TGTGCCAGCAGCTTACACGGGTTGGACAGCAATCAGCCCCAGCATTTT. It codes for CASSLHGLDSNQPQHF.

The chain combines TRBV25-1 with TRBJ1-5; D is possibly TRBD1 (5 bases). CDR1 is MGHDK and CDR2 is SYGVNS in the germline V gene. The CDR3 covers 14 residues. Trimming cost V 3 bases and J 2 bases, with 8 bases left between them. The CDR3 nucleotides read TGTGCCAGCAGTGACAGGGTGGGCAATCAGCCCCAGCATTTT. This translates into CASSDRVGNQPQHF.

The chain joins TRBV6-6 to TRBJ1-2, with no clear D. CDR3 length equals 12 residues. V was shortened by 9 bases and J by 7 bases, with 15 bases between the two germline ends. Per germline, CDR1 MNHNY and CDR2 SVGAGI (reference sequence). The CDR3 reads CASRDGDRGYTF. In nucleotides, the CDR3 is TGTGCCAGTAGGGATGGTGATCGTGGCTACACCTTC.

The rearrangement joins TRBV5-4 to TRBJ1-5; D possibly corresponds to TRBD1 (5 bases). The V and J ends lost 0 bases and 7 bases respectively, with 11 bases between them. The CDR3 runs 14 residues. The V gene's germline CDR1 is SGHNT and CDR2 YYREEE (reference sequence). Here the CDR3 reads CASSLGGAGQPQHF. The CDR3 bases are TGTGCCAGCAGCTTGGGGGGCGCGGGACAGCCCCAGCATTTT.

V and J are TRBV7-2 and TRBJ2-5; no clear D. Germline CDR1 is SGHTA and CDR2 is FQGNSA. This CDR3 is 12 amino acids long. Trimming pared 5 bases from V and 2 bases from J, leaving 6 bases between. The CDR3 DNA reads as TGTGCCAGCAGCGAGCAGCAAGAGACCCAGTACTTC. It is translated as CASSEQQETQYF.

This chain joins TRBV11-2 and TRBJ2-1, with D perhaps matching TRBD2 (6 bases). Germline-derived CDR1 and CDR2 are SGHAT and FQNNGV. This CDR3 has 17 amino acids. V lost 5 bases, J lost 0 bases, and 17 bases lay in between. The CDR3 DNA is TGTGCCAGCAGCCTCTTTCGGGGGACTGGCTCCTACAATGAGCAGTTCTTC. Translating gives CASSLFRGTGSYNEQFF.

This clone came up a few times. V gene TRBV27 combines with J gene TRBJ1-5; TRBD1 is a possible D gene (5 bases). Germline loops: CDR1 MNHEY, CDR2 SMNVEV (reference sequence). Trimming removed 5 bases at V and 6 bases at J, with 11 bases between. This CDR3 region has 13 residues. Here the CDR3 reads CASSAQGFQPQHF. As DNA, the CDR3 is TGTGCCAGCAGTGCCCAGGGTTTTCAGCCCCAGCATTTT.

Comment on this clone: The sample contains more than one DNA sequence encoding this CDR3. The V gene is TRBV6-5, the J gene TRBJ2-5; no clear D gene. CDR1 and CDR2 from the germline V gene are MNHEY and SVGAGI. The length of the CDR3 is 12 residues. Trimming left V 6 bases short and J 0 bases short, with 5 bases between. CDR3 amino acids: CASRGNQETQYF. CDR3 bases: TGTGCCAGCAGGGGTAACCAAGAGACCCAGTACTTC.

This chain connects TRBV19 to TRBJ2-2; no reliable D call. Per the germline V gene, CDR1 is LNHDA and CDR2 is SQIVND (reference sequence). The CDR3 sequence is 15 residues long. Deletions cut 3 bases from V and 0 bases from J, with 8 bases between. The CDR3 DNA is TGTGCCAGTAGTATCTTACTCCCGAACACCGGGGAGCTGTTTTTT. Its protein product is CASSILLPNTGELFF.

The chain couples TRBV4-2 to TRBJ2-4; 9 bases are a match to TRBD2. The CDR3 totals 17 residues. The V gene's germline CDR1 is LGHNA and CDR2 YNFKEQ. V trimming: 0 bases; J trimming: 5 bases; junction bases outside the gene matches: 8. The CDR3 protein is CASSQEGGGRGQNIQYF. CDR3 coding DNA: TGTGCCAGCAGCCAAGAGGGCGGCGGGAGGGGTCAAAACATTCAGTACTTC.

The chain recombines TRBV9 with TRBJ2-5, with 7 positions matching TRBD1. CDR1 is SGDLS and CDR2 is YYNGEE in the germline V gene. The CDR3 extends over 14 amino acids. V lost 4 bases and J lost 1; bases outside the gene matches: 4. This chain's CDR3 is CASSPGTVQETQYF. The CDR3 DNA sequence: TGTGCCAGCAGCCCCGGGACAGTCCAAGAGACCCAGTACTTC.

The gene calls are TRBV9 and TRBJ1-1, with TRBD1 matching over 9 bases. This CDR3 comprises 14 residues. Germline CDR1 and CDR2: SGDLS and YYNGEE. V was clipped by 4 bases and J by 4 bases; unmatched bases: 5. In DNA, the CDR3 is TGTGCCAGCAGCCGAATGACAGGGGGCACTGAAGCTTTCTTT. Translated: CASSRMTGGTEAFF.

The chain carries TRBV5-1 and TRBJ1-2; a weak D match, TRBD1 (5 bases). The germline V and J ends were trimmed by 4 bases and 4 bases, with 14 bases remaining between them. This CDR3 region has 14 residues. Germline lookup yields CDR1 SGHRS and CDR2 YFSETQ. CDR3 sequence reads: CASSLPGAVYGYTF. In nucleotides, the CDR3 is TGCGCCAGCAGCCTGCCCGGGGCCGTCTATGGCTACACCTTC.

The chain couples TRBV5-1 to TRBJ1-4; no clear D gene. Germline V gives CDR1 SGHRS, CDR2 YFSETQ. This CDR3 contains 16 residues. Deletions cut 0 bases from V and 0 bases from J, with 9 bases between. CDR3 protein: CASSLVGIATNEKLFF. CDR3 in DNA: TGCGCCAGCAGCTTGGTTGGAATTGCAACTAATGAAAAACTGTTTTTT.

This chain uses TRBV14 with TRBJ2-3; 7 positions agree with TRBD2. V gave up 4 bases and J gave up 1 base; unmatched junction bases: 5. Germline V gene data show CDR1 as SGHDN and CDR2 as FVKESK. This CDR3 is 15 amino acids long. Here the CDR3 reads CASSRVSGGTDTQYF. The CDR3 nucleotides are TGTGCCAGCAGCCGAGTAAGCGGGGGCACAGATACGCAGTATTTT. Full variable domain (remainder filled in from reference TRBV14 and TRBJ2-3): EAGVTQFPSHSVIEKGQTVTLRCDPISGHDNLYWYRRVMGKEIKFLLHFVKESKQDESGMPNNRFLAERTGGTYSTLKVQPAELEDSGVYFCASSRVSGGTDTQYFGPGTRLTVL.

The chain links TRBV6-1 to TRBJ1-1; no clear D. Germline V CDR1 and CDR2: MNHNS, SASEGT. This CDR3 has 13 residues. Trimming shortened V by 2 bases and J by 0 bases, and 4 bases separated the two germline ends. The CDR3 sequence: CASSEHLNTEAFF. CDR3 nucleotides: TGTGCCAGCAGTGAACATCTGAACACTGAAGCTTTCTTT.

The CDR3 sequence: CASSKGLKGTGCLANYGYTF. Written as DNA, the CDR3 is TGTGCCAGCAGCAAAGGGCTGAAGGGAACAGGGTGTCTAGCTAACTATGGCTACACCTTC. The V call is TRBV21-1, the J call TRBJ1-2; TRBD1, as called in the table, went unchecked against the DNA. TRBV21-1 is listed as a pseudogene. This CDR3 spans 20 amino acids.

The chain carries TRBV19 and TRBJ1-5, with TRBD1 identical over 7 bases. Germline V lookup: CDR1 LNHDA, CDR2 SQIVND (reference sequence). V lost 4 bases to trimming and J lost 7 bases; unmatched junction nucleotides: 13. The CDR3 loop spans 16 amino acids. The CDR3 DNA follows: TGTGCCAGTAGTAGAAGGACAGGTTCTTCTGAACAGCCCCAGCATTTT. Encoded protein: CASSRRTGSSEQPQHF.

The chain links TRBV6-1 to TRBJ1-5; 7 bases fit TRBD1. Unmatched junction bases numbered 6, after V lost 5 bases and J lost 5 bases. The CDR3 sequence is 14 residues long. Germline-derived CDR1 and CDR2 are MNHNS and SASEGT. The CDR3 DNA reads as TGTGCCAGCAGTCGCACAGGGGAGGATCAGCCCCAGCATTTT. This sequence encodes CASSRTGEDQPQHF.

This chain connects TRBV20-1 to TRBJ1-2; D gene uncertain. The germline V and J ends were trimmed by 6 bases and 1 base, with 6 bases remaining between them. Per the germline V gene, CDR1 is DFQATT and CDR2 is SNEGSKA (reference sequence). The CDR3 sequence is 11 residues long. This CDR3 is CSAAHNYGYTF. The CDR3 DNA reads TGCAGTGCCGCACATAACTATGGCTACACCTTC.

In this sample, this clone turned up once. The chain has TRBV13 and TRBJ2-2; D is perhaps TRBD1 (5 bases). From germline, CDR1 is PRHDT and CDR2 FYEKMQ (reference sequence). This CDR3 contains 16 residues. Trimming removed 1 base from V and 2 bases from J, with 11 bases in between. CDR3 loop: CASSLAPQGNTGELFF. The CDR3, as DNA: TGTGCCAGCAGCTTAGCCCCCCAGGGCAACACCGGGGAGCTGTTTTTT.

The rearrangement uses TRBV7-6 and TRBJ2-2; D assignment may be TRBD1 or TRBD2 (5 bases each). V shed 6 bases and J shed 5 bases, with 16 bases lying between them. The germline CDR1 and CDR2 sequences are SGHVS and FNYEAQ. The CDR3 extends over 15 amino acids. The CDR3 DNA sequence: TGTGCCAGCAGTCCGGGGACGGCCAGGACCGGGGAGCTGTTTTTT. Amino acids: CASSPGTARTGELFF.

The V gene is TRBV6-5, the J gene TRBJ1-5; no firm D call. V lost 2 bases to trimming and J lost 5 bases, with 13 bases between them. This CDR3 contains 15 residues. Germline V lookup: CDR1 MNHEY, CDR2 SVGAGI. The CDR3 nucleotides read TGTGCCAGCAGTTACAACGGGTTTCCCGATCAGCCCCAGCATTTT. Amino acid sequence: CASSYNGFPDQPQHF.